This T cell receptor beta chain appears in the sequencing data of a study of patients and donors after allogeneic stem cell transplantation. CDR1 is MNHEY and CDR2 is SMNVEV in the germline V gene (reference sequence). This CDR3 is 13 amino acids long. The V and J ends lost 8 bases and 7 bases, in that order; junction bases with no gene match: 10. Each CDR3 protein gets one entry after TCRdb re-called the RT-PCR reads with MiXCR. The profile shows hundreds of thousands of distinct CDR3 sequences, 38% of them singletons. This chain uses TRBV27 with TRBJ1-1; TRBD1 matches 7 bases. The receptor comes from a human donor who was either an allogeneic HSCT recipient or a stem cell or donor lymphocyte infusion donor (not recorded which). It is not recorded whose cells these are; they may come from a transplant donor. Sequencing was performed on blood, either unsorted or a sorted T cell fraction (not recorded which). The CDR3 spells CASGQVGTDEAFF. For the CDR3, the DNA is TGTGCCAGCGGGCAGGTTGGGACAGATGAAGCTTTCTTT.